The 22 T cell receptor beta chains below come from one sample, sequenced in a study of T cell repertoires in cytomegalovirus infection. These receptors have no known antigen. One entry per CDR3 protein results from TCRdb running MiXCR on the reads. This table holds 110,000 or so distinct CDR3 sequences, roughly 30% found once. The sample here was CD8+ T cells from cultured PBMCs, taken from culture after CMV antigen stimulation. Every receptor here comes from a human donor in good health (CMV status not recorded). Some clones in this sample may be carry-over from other donors' samples.

V and J are TRBV12-3 or TRBV12-4 and TRBJ2-2; D is perhaps TRBD2 (7 bases). Between the trimmed V and J ends, which lost 3 bases and 3 bases, there was a span of 11 bases. The CDR3 has 15 residues. The CDR3 protein is CASSFRGAHTGELFF. The CDR3 DNA reads TGTGCCAGCAGTTTTCGGGGGGCTCACACCGGGGAGCTGTTTTTT.

This clonotype turned up a few times. The rearrangement uses TRBV6-1 and TRBJ2-7; D perhaps matches TRBD2 (5 bases). Germline V gene data show CDR1 as MNHNS and CDR2 as SASEGT. The CDR3 runs to 14 residues. Between the trimmed V and J ends, which lost 3 bases and 3 bases, there was a span of 12 bases. For the CDR3, the DNA is TGTGCCAGCAGTGACCCGGACTCGAACTACGAGCAGTACTTC. Protein sequence: CASSDPDSNYEQYF.

In the case of this clonotype: The junction shows a germline mismatch at one end, possibly a read error. This chain uses TRBV6-1 with TRBJ1-4, with 8 bases aligning to TRBD1. This CDR3 is 15 amino acids long. Germline values: CDR1 MNHNS, CDR2 SASEGT. The CDR3 is CASSEAGGLNEKLFF. CDR3 DNA: TGTGCCAGCAGCGAAGCAGGGGGCCTTAATGAAAAACTGTTTTTT.

This rearrangement joins TRBV10-3 to TRBJ2-5; D may be TRBD1 (6 bases). In germline, CDR1 is ENHRY, CDR2 SYGVKD. V shed 0 bases and J shed 4 bases, with 18 bases lying between them. This CDR3 has 17 amino acids. CDR3 coding DNA: TGTGCCATCAGTGAGTCGGTGGCCAGGGGCCTCCCAGAGACCCAGTACTTC. Translation gives CAISESVARGLPETQYF.

This clonotype has at least ten counts. The genes are TRBV12-3 or TRBV12-4 and TRBJ1-4; unclear D gene. The CDR3 has 12 amino acids. With 3 bases removed from V and 10 bases from J, the gap between germline ends came to 9 bases. The CDR3 reads CASSFRSTKLFF. In nucleotides, the CDR3 is TGTGCCAGCAGTTTTCGTTCAACAAAACTGTTTTTT.

This clonotype was observed at least ten times. This chain joins TRBV10-3 and TRBJ1-3, with TRBD1 matching over 8 bases. Germline V CDR1 and CDR2: ENHRY, SYGVKD. The J segment lost 0 bases and the V segment lost 6 bases, leaving 16 bases of the junction unmatched. This CDR3 region has 19 residues. The CDR3 region has the DNA TGTGCCATCAGCCTGACTTGGACCGGGACAGGCACCTCTGGAAACACCATATATTTT. This gives the protein CAISLTWTGTGTSGNTIYF.

The chain employs TRBV5-1 and TRBJ2-3, with 10 positions matching TRBD1. Germline CDR1 and CDR2: SGHRS and YFSETQ. V shed 4 bases, J shed 2 bases, and the junction held 4 bases outside the gene matches. This CDR3 contains 15 residues. Here the CDR3 DNA reads TGCGCCAGCAGCCGGGGACAGGGGTTCACAGATACGCAGTATTTT. Its protein is CASSRGQGFTDTQYF.

This clonotype turned up a few times. V and J are TRBV4-1 and TRBJ1-5, with a tentative D call TRBD1 (5 bases). This CDR3 is 16 amino acids long. Germline V gene data show CDR1 as MGHRA and CDR2 as YSYEKL. V lost 0 bases, J lost 1 base, and 10 bases lay in between. Here the CDR3 reads CASSQEAAGSNQPQHF. DNA of the CDR3: TGCGCCAGCAGCCAAGAGGCGGCAGGGAGCAATCAGCCCCAGCATTTT.

The V call is TRBV27, the J call TRBJ2-7, with D tentatively TRBD1 (5 bases). V was cut by 0 bases and J by 0 bases, with 12 bases left in between. Germline V gives CDR1 MNHEY, CDR2 SMNVEV (reference sequence). CDR3 length: 16 amino acids. The CDR3 spells CASSLSTAGHSYEQYF. For the CDR3, the DNA is TGTGCCAGCAGTTTATCTACGGCAGGGCACTCCTACGAGCAGTACTTC.

This chain uses TRBV7-8 with TRBJ1-5, with D possibly being TRBD1 (5 bases). The germline CDR1 and CDR2 sequences are SGHVS and FQNEAQ. The V gene lost 3 bases and the J gene lost 1 base, with 13 bases spanning the gap. CDR3 length equals 16 residues. CDR3 region: CASSLGAGLSNQPQHF. The CDR3 nucleotides read TGTGCCAGCAGCTTGGGTGCGGGGCTGAGCAATCAGCCCCAGCATTTT.

In its sample, this clonotype was seen a few times. The rearrangement links TRBV4-2 to TRBJ2-2; 10 bases map to TRBD1. The CDR3 is 14 amino acids. J gave up 10 bases and V 6 bases, and 8 bases lay outside the gene matches. Looked up from germline, CDR1 is LGHNA and CDR2 is YNFKEQ. CDR3 in DNA: TGTGCCAGCAGAAGGGACAGGGGTTCAGAGGAGCTGTTTTTT. As protein: CASRRDRGSEELFF.

The chain couples TRBV6-6 to TRBJ1-2, with a tentative D call TRBD1 (6 bases). The CDR3 has 14 residues. The germline V and J ends were trimmed by 10 bases and 3 bases, with 18 bases remaining between them. The V gene's germline CDR1 is MNHNY and CDR2 SVGAGI (reference sequence). The CDR3 nucleotides read TGTGCCAACAACACAAAGACAGGATACTATGGCTACACCTTC. Protein sequence: CANNTKTGYYGYTF.

This clonotype was observed a few times. The genes are TRBV11-2 and TRBJ2-1; no clear D. Germline loops: CDR1 SGHAT, CDR2 FQNNGV. Deletions cut 3 bases from V and 7 bases from J, with 4 bases between. CDR3 length: 11 residues. The CDR3 protein is CASSLVNEQFF. The CDR3 DNA sequence: TGTGCCAGCAGCTTGGTTAATGAGCAGTTCTTC.

This clonotype has ten or more counts. The chain links TRBV28 to TRBJ1-5; D might be TRBD1 (5 bases). There are 15 residues in the CDR3. Trimming shortened V by 7 bases and J by 5 bases, and 18 bases separated the two germline ends. In germline, CDR1 is MDHEN, CDR2 SYDVKM. The CDR3 is CASILSSGPHQPQHF. The DNA for the CDR3 is TGTGCCAGCATCCTATCCTCAGGGCCTCATCAGCCCCAGCATTTT.

The chain couples TRBV5-6 to TRBJ2-7; the D gene is possibly TRBD1 (6 bases). Trimming took off 0 bases at V and 0 bases at J, with 13 bases between the two ends. The CDR3 sequence is 16 residues long. The germline CDR1 and CDR2 sequences are SGHDT and YYEEEE. The CDR3 region has the DNA TGTGCCAGCAGCTTGGCAGGGGCCCCCTTCTCCTACGAGCAGTACTTC. This codes for CASSLAGAPFSYEQYF.

This clonotype was seen only once. The CDR3 protein is CASSSSGGAYEQFF. DNA for the CDR3: TGTGCCAGCAGCAGTAGCGGGGGGGCGTATGAGCAGTTCTTC. V gene TRBV7-8 combines with J gene TRBJ2-1; 11 bases fit TRBD2. This CDR3 is built from 14 residues. V dropped 5 bases and J dropped 8; count of bases not matched to a gene: 5. CDR1 is SGHVS, CDR2 FQNEAQ, per germline.

The chain has TRBV27 and TRBJ2-1; D not certain. The CDR3 contains 12 residues. The germline V gene has CDR1 MNHEY and CDR2 SMNVEV (reference sequence). V dropped 2 bases and J dropped 9 bases, with 8 bases sitting between them. DNA of the CDR3: TGTGCCAGCAGTTTAGTAGCCGGTGAGCAGTTCTTC. Translating gives CASSLVAGEQFF.

This clonotype was observed at least ten times. The chain is built from TRBV6-2 or TRBV6-3 and TRBJ1-5, with TRBD1 identical over 7 bases. The CDR3 is made up of 14 amino acids. Germline assignment: CDR1 MNHEY and CDR2 SVGEGT. J gave up 4 bases and V 6 bases, and 6 bases lay outside the gene matches. CDR3: CASRHGTANQPQHF. DNA for the CDR3: TGTGCCAGCAGACACGGGACAGCTAATCAGCCCCAGCATTTT.

This clonotype has just a few counts. V gene TRBV5-6 combines with J gene TRBJ1-6; 10 bases fit TRBD1. V was pared by 4 bases and J by 8 bases, with 9 bases of the junction left unmatched. The CDR3 has 16 amino acids. The germline gives CDR1 SGHDT, CDR2 YYEEEE. CDR3 sequence reads: CASSRPGQGSDSPLHF. DNA for the CDR3: TGTGCCAGCAGCCGACCGGGACAGGGGTCGGATTCACCCCTCCACTTT.

This clonotype was detected only a few times. The CDR3 region has the DNA TGTGCCAGCAGTTACCCTGCGGAGCATCAGCCCCAGCATTTT. It translates to CASSYPAEHQPQHF. The V call is TRBV6-2 or TRBV6-3, the J call TRBJ1-5; no firm D call. Trimming took 2 bases from V and 5 from J, leaving 10 bases between them. Germline V gene lookup returns CDR1 MNHEY and CDR2 SVGEGT. The CDR3 runs to 14 residues.

This clonotype was seen only a few times. The chain employs TRBV6-6 and TRBJ2-2, with a tentative D call TRBD2 (5 bases). CDR3 length: 13 amino acids. CDR1 and CDR2 (germline): MNHNY, SVGAGI (reference sequence). The ends were cut back, 5 bases at V and 4 bases at J, with 8 bases in the middle. The DNA for the CDR3 is TGTGCCAGCAGTGGCGGGTTCACCGGGGAGCTGTTTTTT. It translates to CASSGGFTGELFF.

This clonotype was detected only a few times. V is TRBV2 and J is TRBJ2-2; TRBD2 matches at 7 bases. Germline-derived CDR1 and CDR2 are SNHLY and FYNNEI. With 10 bases clipped from V and 0 bases from J, the junction kept 8 bases outside the gene matches. This CDR3 is built from 15 residues. The CDR3 DNA is TGTGCCACCCTGATCGGGGGGACGAACACCGGGGAGCTGTTTTTT. It codes for CATLIGGTNTGELFF.